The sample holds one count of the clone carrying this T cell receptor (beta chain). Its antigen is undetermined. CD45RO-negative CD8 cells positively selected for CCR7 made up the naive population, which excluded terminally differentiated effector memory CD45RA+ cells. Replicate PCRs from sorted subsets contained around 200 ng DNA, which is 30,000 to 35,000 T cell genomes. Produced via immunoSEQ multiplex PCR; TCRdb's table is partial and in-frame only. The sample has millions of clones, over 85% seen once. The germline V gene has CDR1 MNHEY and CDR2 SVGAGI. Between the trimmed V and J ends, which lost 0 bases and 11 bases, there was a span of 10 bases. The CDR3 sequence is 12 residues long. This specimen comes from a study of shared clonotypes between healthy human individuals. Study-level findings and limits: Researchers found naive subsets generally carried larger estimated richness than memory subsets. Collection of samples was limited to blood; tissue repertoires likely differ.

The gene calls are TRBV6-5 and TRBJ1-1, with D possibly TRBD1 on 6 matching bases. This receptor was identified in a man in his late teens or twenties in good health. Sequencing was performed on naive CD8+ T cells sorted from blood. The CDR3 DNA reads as TGTGCCAGCAGTTACTCCGGGGGGCCCGCTTTCTTT. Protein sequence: CASSYSGGPAFF.